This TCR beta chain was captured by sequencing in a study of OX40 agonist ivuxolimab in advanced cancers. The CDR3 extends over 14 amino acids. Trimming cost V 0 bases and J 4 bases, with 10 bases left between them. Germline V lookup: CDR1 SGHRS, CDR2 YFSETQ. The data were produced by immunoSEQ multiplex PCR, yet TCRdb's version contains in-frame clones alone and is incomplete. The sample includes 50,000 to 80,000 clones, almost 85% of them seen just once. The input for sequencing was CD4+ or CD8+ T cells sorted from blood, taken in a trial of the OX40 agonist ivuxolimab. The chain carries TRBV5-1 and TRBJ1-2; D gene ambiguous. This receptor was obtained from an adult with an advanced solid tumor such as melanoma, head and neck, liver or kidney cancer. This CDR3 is CASSLGGLGYGYTF. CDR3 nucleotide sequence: TGCGCCAGCAGCTTGGGAGGGCTCGGCTATGGCTACACCTTC.